Included here is one T cell receptor (beta chain) sequence, with context. There is no known antigen for this receptor. No clone much larger than this one lies a single base away; base qualities are absent. From the cysteine through the phenylalanine, the CDR3 covers 15 amino acids. Only the CDR3 part of the read is kept: 45 bases, read in frame from the first base. After removal of 6 bases from V and 2 bases from J, the junction retains 8 bases not matched to a gene. CDR1 and CDR2 (SQVTM, ANQGSEA) derive from the germline V gene. These data belong to a study of breast tumors, draining lymph nodes, adjacent tissues (dated by TCRdb to about 2016). In the study overall: TCR beta repertoires were compared across tumor, adjacent nontumor tissue and axillary lymph nodes obtained from breast cancer patients. The study aimed to assess the relationships and possible T-cell exchange between tumor, surrounding tissue and draining lymph node repertoires in human breast cancer.

The axillary draining lymph nodes of breast cancer patients were the source of the lymph node samples. Instrument on record: Illumina HiSeq 2000. TCR beta chain libraries were generated through multiplex PCR amplification. High-throughput sequencing was used to analyze the amplified TCR beta chain products. TCRdb trimmed the raw reads at Q25, called clones with MiXCR and kept productive beta chains. Each record represents a unique CDR3 protein, reported with the most common genes and DNA among its rows. The sample profile shows roughly 260,000 distinct CDR3 sequences; 30% of them were found once. Around 1% of the sample goes to the ten largest clones. Points the paper makes about the study in general: Tumor T-cell repertoires showed less diversity than lymph node repertoires and more diversity than nontumor tissue repertoires, and tumor T-cell repertoires showed preferential V and J gene usage. The study presented the conclusion that tumor T cells originate in lymph nodes as consistent with a hypothesis, not as something directly demonstrated. The similarity between tumor and nontumor tissue repertoires was significantly greater in luminal-like breast cancer than in basal-like breast cancer. The data were considered consistent with most tumor T cells being derived from the lymph node and subsequently expanding within tumor tissue.

This TCR came from a female donor with breast cancer. Some clones in this sample may be carry-over from other donors' samples. Sequencing was carried out using axillary lymph node tissue. The chain links TRBV29-1 with TRBJ1-3, with 9 bases in between that match TRBD1. The sequenced DNA: TGCAGCGTGCTATTCGGGACAGGGCCTGGAAACACCATATATTTT. The resulting protein is CSVLFGTGPGNTIYF.